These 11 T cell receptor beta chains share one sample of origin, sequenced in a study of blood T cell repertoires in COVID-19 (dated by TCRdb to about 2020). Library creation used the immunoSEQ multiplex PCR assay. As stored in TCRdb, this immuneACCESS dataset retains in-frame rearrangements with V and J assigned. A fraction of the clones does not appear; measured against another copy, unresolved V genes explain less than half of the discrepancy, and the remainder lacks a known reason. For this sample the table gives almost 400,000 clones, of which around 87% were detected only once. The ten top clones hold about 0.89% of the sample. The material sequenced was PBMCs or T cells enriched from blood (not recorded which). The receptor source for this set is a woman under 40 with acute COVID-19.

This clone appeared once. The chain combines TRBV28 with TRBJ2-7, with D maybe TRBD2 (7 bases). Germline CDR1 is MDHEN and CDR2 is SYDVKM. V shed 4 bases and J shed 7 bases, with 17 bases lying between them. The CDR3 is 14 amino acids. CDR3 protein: CASSSSGGRVEQYF. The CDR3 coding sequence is TGTGCCAGCAGTTCGTCGGGGGGCCGGGTGGAGCAGTACTTC.

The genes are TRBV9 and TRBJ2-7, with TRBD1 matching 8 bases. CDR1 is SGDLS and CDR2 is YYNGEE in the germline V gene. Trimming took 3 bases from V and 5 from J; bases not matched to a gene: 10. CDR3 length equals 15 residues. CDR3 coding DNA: TGTGCCAGCAGCGCCCGGACAGGGTGGGGAAACGAGCAGTACTTC. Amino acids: CASSARTGWGNEQYF.

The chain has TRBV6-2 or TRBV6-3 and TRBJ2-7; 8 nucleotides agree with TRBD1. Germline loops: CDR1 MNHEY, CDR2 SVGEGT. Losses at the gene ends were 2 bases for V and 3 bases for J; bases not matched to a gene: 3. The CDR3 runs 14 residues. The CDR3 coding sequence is TGTGCCAGCAGTTACGGGACAGGCCACTACGAGCAGTACTTC. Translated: CASSYGTGHYEQYF.

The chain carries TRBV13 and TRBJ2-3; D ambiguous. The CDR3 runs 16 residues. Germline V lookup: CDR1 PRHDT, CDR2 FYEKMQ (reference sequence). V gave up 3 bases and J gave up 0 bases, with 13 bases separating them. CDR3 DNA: TGTGCCAGCAGCTTGGCAGGCACAACTAGCACAGATACGCAGTATTTT. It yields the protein CASSLAGTTSTDTQYF.

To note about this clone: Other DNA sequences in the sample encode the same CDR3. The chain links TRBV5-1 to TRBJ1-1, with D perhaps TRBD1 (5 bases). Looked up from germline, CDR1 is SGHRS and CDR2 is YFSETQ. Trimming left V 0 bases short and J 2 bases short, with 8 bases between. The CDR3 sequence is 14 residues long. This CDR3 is CASSLGRVNTEAFF. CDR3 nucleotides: TGCGCCAGCAGCTTGGGCAGGGTTAACACTGAAGCTTTCTTT.

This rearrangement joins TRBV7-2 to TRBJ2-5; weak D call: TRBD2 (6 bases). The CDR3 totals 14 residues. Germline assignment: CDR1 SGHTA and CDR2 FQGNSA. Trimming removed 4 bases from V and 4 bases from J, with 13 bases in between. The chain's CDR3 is CASSSRRLGETQYF. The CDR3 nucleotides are TGTGCCAGCAGCTCCCGCCGACTAGGAGAGACCCAGTACTTC.

The CDR3 nucleotides read TGTGCCAGCACCGAAGGAGGGCTTGAGCATTTT. Protein sequence: CASTEGGLEHF. V is TRBV7-2 and J is TRBJ1-5; D remains unclear. V shed 7 bases and J shed 14 bases, with 15 bases lying between them. The CDR3 extends over 11 amino acids. CDR1 and CDR2 (germline): SGHTA, FQGNSA.

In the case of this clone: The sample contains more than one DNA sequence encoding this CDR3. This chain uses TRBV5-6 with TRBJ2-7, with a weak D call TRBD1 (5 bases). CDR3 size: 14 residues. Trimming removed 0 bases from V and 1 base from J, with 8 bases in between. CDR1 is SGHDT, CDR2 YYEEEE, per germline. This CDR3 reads CASSLGGPSYEQYF. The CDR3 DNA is TGTGCCAGCAGCTTGGGGGGCCCTTCCTACGAGCAGTACTTC.

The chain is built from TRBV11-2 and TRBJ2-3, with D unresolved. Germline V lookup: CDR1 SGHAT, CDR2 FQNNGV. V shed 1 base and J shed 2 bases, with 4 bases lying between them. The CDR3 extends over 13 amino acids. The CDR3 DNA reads TGTGCCAGCAGCTTAGGTTACACAGATACGCAGTATTTT. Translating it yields CASSLGYTDTQYF.

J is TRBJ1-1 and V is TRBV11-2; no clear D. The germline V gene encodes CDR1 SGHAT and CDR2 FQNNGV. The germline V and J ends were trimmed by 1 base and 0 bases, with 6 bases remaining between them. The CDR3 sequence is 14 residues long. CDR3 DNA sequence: TGTGCCAGCAGCTTAGGAGTTGTGAACACTGAAGCTTTCTTT. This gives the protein CASSLGVVNTEAFF.

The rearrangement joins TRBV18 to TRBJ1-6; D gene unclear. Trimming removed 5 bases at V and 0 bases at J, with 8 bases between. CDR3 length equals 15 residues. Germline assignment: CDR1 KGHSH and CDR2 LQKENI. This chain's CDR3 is CASSAGSSYNSPLHF. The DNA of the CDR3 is TGTGCCAGCTCAGCCGGGAGCTCCTATAATTCACCCCTCCACTTT. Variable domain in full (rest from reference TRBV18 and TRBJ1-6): NAGVMQNPRHLVRRRGQEARLRCSPMKGHSHVYWYRQLPEEGLKFMVYLQKENIIDESGMPKERFSAEFPKEGPSILRIQQVVRGDSAAYFCASSAGSSYNSPLHFGNGTRLTVT.